Detailed here is one TCR beta chain. Its antigen has not been determined. There are no base qualities to consult, and no much larger clone falls within one base. For sequencing of the TCRbeta CDR3 region, genomic DNA was extracted from the sorted cells. The immunoSEQ Assay was used to sequence the TCRbeta CDR3 regions. TCRdb carries this immuneACCESS record with in-frame sequences only. Its versions omit some clonotypes, under half of them owing to an unresolved V gene in the studies checked, with the rest unexplained. The table for this sample lists tens of thousands of clones; roughly 84% of them were counted only once. Roughly 4.5% of the sample is taken by the ten largest. This sample was included in a study of OX40 agonist ivuxolimab in advanced cancers. Study-wide context: Ivuxolimab, which targeted the costimulatory receptor OX40 (CD134), was an agonistic, fully human IgG2 monoclonal antibody. Intravenous ivuxolimab was administered to patients every 2 weeks at six dose levels: 0.01, 0.1, 0.3, 1.5, 3 and 10 mg/kg. Of the roughly 52 dose-escalation patients, hepatocellular carcinoma was present in around 19, melanoma in some 15, renal cell carcinoma in 9 and head and neck cancer in 9. A male proportion of roughly 80% and a mean age of approximately 55 years, ranging from roughly 23 to 79, were recorded for the dose-escalation cohort. Patients were allowed to have had prior anti-PD-1, anti-PD-L1 or anti-CTLA-4 therapy, and approximately 43% of the dose-escalation patients had previously received checkpoint inhibitors. Partial responses were achieved by three dose-escalation patients, of whom one had hepatocellular carcinoma and two had cutaneous melanoma. The purpose of peripheral TCRbeta sequencing was to test whether ivuxolimab changed TCR sequence diversity and led to clonal T-cell expansion. The paper covers the monotherapy dose-escalation part of the phase I ivuxolimab trial, which included N of about 56 patients.

CDR1 and CDR2, per the germline V gene (reference sequence), are WNHNN and SYGVQD. The CDR3 holds 14 amino acids from the cysteine to the phenylalanine. Only CDR3 DNA is held: 42 bases, read in frame from base 1. V has 6 bases trimmed and J has 3 bases trimmed; junction bases matching no gene number 6. The trial excluded patients who had a history of autoimmune disease or who were on systemic immunosuppression. Peripheral blood for TCR sequencing was collected from all dose cohorts at baseline, on cycle 4 day 1, and on cycle 7 day 1. The samples were taken from a phase I, first-in-human, multicenter, open-label dose-escalation trial of ivuxolimab. Adults with locally advanced or metastatic melanoma, renal cell, hepatocellular, or head and neck squamous cell carcinoma were enrolled in the trial. Before TCR sequencing, CD4+ and CD8+ T cells were separately sorted from peripheral blood. Broad study findings and their caveats: On average, CD8+ T cells showed more expanded clones than CD4+ T cells after ivuxolimab. Low levels of normalized T-cell clonal expansion were also shown by some nonresponding patients. At doses from 0.1 to 3.0 mg/kg, clonal expansion was seen in both CD4+ and CD8+ blood T cells between baseline and week 6. The antigen specificity of the clonally expanded peripheral T cells was not determined. In the 0.1-3.0 mg/kg groups, partial responders had among the lowest normalized peripheral clonal expansion, particularly in CD8+ T cells.

The receptor was derived from an adult with an advanced solid tumor such as melanoma, head and neck, liver or kidney cancer. The material was CD4+ or CD8+ T cells sorted from blood, obtained in a trial of the OX40 agonist ivuxolimab. The chain uses TRBV10-1 and TRBJ2-7; TRBD2 agrees with 9 junctional bases. The DNA sequence follows: TGCGCCAGCAGCCCTACTAGCGGGCTCTACGAGCAGTACTTC. Protein translation: CASSPTSGLYEQYF.